This TCR beta chain was captured in a study of Graves' ophthalmopathy and Graves' hyperthyroidism. Turning to the study itself: Peripheral blood was gathered at the point of initial diagnosis, before any treatment started.

This clonotype was seen a few times. Its specificity is not known. The authors used Ficoll-Paque density gradient centrifugation to separate PBMCs. The input was around 10 ml of fresh peripheral blood. V gave up 5 bases and J gave up 1 base, with 17 bases separating them. Germline V lookup: CDR1 SEHNR, CDR2 FQNEAQ (reference sequence). The CDR3 is 16 amino acids. Scientists amplified the TCR beta CDR3 regions from RNA transcripts. After a first-round RT-PCR with HTBI primers, a second-round multiplex PCR was run. MiXCR, run by TCRdb on the multiplex PCR reads, gives a single entry per CDR3 protein. The sample has about 740,000 distinct CDR3 sequences, 35% to 50% seen once. Study conclusions and caveats: A 13-signature model separated ophthalmopathy from stable hyperthyroidism, almost 90% sensitivity, about 81% specificity. In blood, most expanded thyroid clonotypes above 0.001 frequency were also detected.

The chain has TRBV7-9 and TRBJ1-1, with a weak D call TRBD1 (5 bases). This TCR came from an adult man with Graves' ophthalmopathy. Input material: peripheral blood. The DNA of the CDR3 is TGTGCCAGCAGCCACATTAAAGGGGAGAAGAACACTGAAGCTTTCTTT. This sequence encodes CASSHIKGEKNTEAFF.